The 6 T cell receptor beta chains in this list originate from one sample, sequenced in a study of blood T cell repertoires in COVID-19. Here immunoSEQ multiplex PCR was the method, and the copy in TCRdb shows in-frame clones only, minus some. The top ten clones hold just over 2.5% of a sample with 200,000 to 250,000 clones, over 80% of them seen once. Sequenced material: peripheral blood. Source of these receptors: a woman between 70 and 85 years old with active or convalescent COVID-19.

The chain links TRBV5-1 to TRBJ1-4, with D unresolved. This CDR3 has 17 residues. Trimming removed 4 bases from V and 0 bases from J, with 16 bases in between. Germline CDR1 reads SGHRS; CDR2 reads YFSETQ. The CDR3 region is CASSPDPLGATNEKLFF. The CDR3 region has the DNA TGCGCCAGCAGCCCCGACCCCCTCGGGGCAACTAATGAAAAACTGTTTTTT.

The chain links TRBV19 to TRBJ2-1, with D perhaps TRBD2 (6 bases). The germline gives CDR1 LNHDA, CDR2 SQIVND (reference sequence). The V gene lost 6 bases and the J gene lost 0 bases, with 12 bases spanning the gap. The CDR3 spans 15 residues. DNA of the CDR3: TGTGCCAGTAGATGGACCGGGAGCTCCTACAATGAGCAGTTCTTC. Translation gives CASRWTGSSYNEQFF.

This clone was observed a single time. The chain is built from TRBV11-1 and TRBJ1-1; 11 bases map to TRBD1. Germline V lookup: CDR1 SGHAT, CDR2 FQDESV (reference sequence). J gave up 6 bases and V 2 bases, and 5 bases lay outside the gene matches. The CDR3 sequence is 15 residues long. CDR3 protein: CASSLRTGGAAEAFF. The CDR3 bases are TGTGCCAGCAGCTTAAGGACAGGGGGCGCGGCTGAAGCTTTCTTT.

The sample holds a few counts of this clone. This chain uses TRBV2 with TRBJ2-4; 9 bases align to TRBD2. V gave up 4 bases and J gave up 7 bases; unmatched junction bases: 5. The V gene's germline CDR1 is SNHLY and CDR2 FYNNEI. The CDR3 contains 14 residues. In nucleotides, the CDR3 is TGTGCCAGCAGTGGTAGCGGGAGCGGTAACATTCAGTACTTC. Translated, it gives CASSGSGSGNIQYF. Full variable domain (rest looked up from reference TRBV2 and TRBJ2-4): EPEVTQTPSHQVTQMGQEVILRCVPISNHLYFYWYRQILGQKVEFLVSFYNNEISEKSEIFDDQFSVERPDGSNFTLKIRSTKLEDSAMYFCASSGSGSGNIQYFGAGTRLSVL.

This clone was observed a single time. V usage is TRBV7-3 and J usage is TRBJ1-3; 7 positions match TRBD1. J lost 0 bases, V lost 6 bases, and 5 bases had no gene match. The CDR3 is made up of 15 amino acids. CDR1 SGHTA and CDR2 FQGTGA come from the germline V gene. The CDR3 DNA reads TGTGCCAGCAGTCTTAGACAGGGCTCTGGAAACACCATATATTTT. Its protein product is CASSLRQGSGNTIYF. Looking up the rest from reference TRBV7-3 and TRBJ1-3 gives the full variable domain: GAGVSQTPSNKVTEKGKYVELRCDPISGHTALYWYRQSLGQGPEFLIYFQGTGAADDSGLPNDRFFAVRPEGSVSTLKIQRTERGDSAVYLCASSLRQGSGNTIYFGEGSWLTVV.

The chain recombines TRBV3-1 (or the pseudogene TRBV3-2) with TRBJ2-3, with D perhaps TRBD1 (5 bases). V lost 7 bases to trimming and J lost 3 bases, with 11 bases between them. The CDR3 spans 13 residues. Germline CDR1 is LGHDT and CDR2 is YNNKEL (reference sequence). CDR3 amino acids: CASTRGGTDTQYF. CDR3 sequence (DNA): TGTGCCAGCACTAGGGGTGGGACAGATACGCAGTATTTT.